The 17 T cell receptor beta chains below were found in one sample sequenced in a study of monozygotic twins with inflammatory bowel disease. TCRdb reanalyzed the 5' RACE reads and collapses them to one entry per CDR3 protein, without DNA. The sample has more than 120,000 distinct CDR3 sequences. Source material: blood. These receptors all come from a human donor with ulcerative colitis or Crohn's disease, or a healthy co-twin of an affected twin (not recorded which).

The chain has TRBV7-9 and TRBJ1-4. Germline V lookup: CDR1 SEHNR, CDR2 FQNEAQ (reference sequence). This CDR3 has 16 amino acids. The CDR3 region is CASSDQGGLTNEKLFF.

The gene calls are TRBV6-5 and TRBJ2-5. CDR1 is MNHEY, CDR2 SVGAGI, per germline. The CDR3 has 13 residues. The CDR3 protein is CASSYSYQETQYF.

The chain uses TRBV18 and TRBJ2-5. The V gene's germline CDR1 is KGHSH and CDR2 LQKENI. This CDR3 has 15 amino acids. CDR3 sequence reads: CASSPPGRLQETQYF.

This chain uses TRBV28 with TRBJ2-3; TCRdb's assignment of TRBD1 cannot be checked, as there is no DNA. The CDR3 covers 15 residues. Germline CDR1 MDHEN, CDR2 SYDVKM. The CDR3 loop is CASSPGSGTGDTQYF.

The chain employs TRBV10-3 and TRBJ2-1. The germline gives CDR1 ENHRY, CDR2 SYGVKD. The CDR3 extends over 13 amino acids. CDR3 protein: CAISESTYNEQFF.

The CDR3 loop is CASSRLPQGNYEQYF. V usage is TRBV5-1 and J usage is TRBJ2-7; TCRdb calls TRBD1, which cannot be checked without DNA. The CDR3 sequence is 15 residues long. Germline V gene sequence: CDR1 SGHRS, CDR2 YFSETQ.

The chain recombines TRBV20-1 with TRBJ2-1; TCRdb selects TRBD2, and the lack of DNA leaves this call unchecked. The germline gives CDR1 DFQATT, CDR2 SNEGSKA (reference sequence). CDR3 size: 13 residues. CDR3 amino acids: CSASRAGVSEQFF.

The chain recombines TRBV5-1 with TRBJ1-4; no DNA is available, so the TRBD1 call from TCRdb remains unchecked. The CDR3 covers 18 residues. Germline assignment: CDR1 SGHRS and CDR2 YFSETQ. The CDR3 spells CASSYRDTQYATNEKLFF.

The genes are TRBV7-3 and TRBJ1-3; the TCRdb call, TRBD1, lacks DNA for checking. Germline V gene sequence: CDR1 SGHTA, CDR2 FQGTGA. The CDR3 covers 12 residues. The chain's CDR3 is CASSGGGNTIYF.

This chain links TRBV7-2 with TRBJ1-2; without DNA, the TCRdb call of TRBD1 cannot be checked. Germline CDR1 and CDR2: SGHTA and FQGNSA. This CDR3 comprises 16 residues. The CDR3: CASSYGGGATNYGYTF.

The genes are TRBV3-1 and TRBJ1-2; without DNA, the TCRdb call of TRBD1 cannot be checked. The CDR3 is 12 residues long. Per the germline V gene, CDR1 is LGHDT and CDR2 is YNNKEL (reference sequence). This CDR3 is CASSLRRGGYTF.

V gene TRBV27 combines with J gene TRBJ1-5; TCRdb reports TRBD1, a call that lacks DNA to check it against. Germline V CDR1 and CDR2: MNHEY, SMNVEV (reference sequence). The CDR3 has 14 amino acids. CDR3 amino acids: CASSFGQGHQPQHF.

The chain recombines TRBV9 with TRBJ1-1. Germline V CDR1 and CDR2: SGDLS, YYNGEE. The CDR3 is 13 amino acids. CDR3 loop: CASSVGRNTEAFF.

CDR3 sequence reads: CASSPRQITDTQYF. This chain uses TRBV7-2 with TRBJ2-3; as DNA is missing, the TRBD1 call by TCRdb cannot be tested. Germline V lookup: CDR1 SGHTA, CDR2 FQGNSA. The CDR3 is 14 amino acids.

J is TRBJ2-6 and V is TRBV6-4. The germline V gene has CDR1 MRHNA and CDR2 SNTAGT. This CDR3 region has 16 residues. CDR3 region: CASSDSSGSGANVLTF.

This chain links TRBV18 with TRBJ1-4. Germline CDR1 reads KGHSH; CDR2 reads LQKENI. This CDR3 has 16 amino acids. This CDR3 reads CASSPLIVATNEKLFF. Variable domain in full (rest from reference TRBV18 and TRBJ1-4): NAGVMQNPRHLVRRRGQEARLRCSPMKGHSHVYWYRQLPEEGLKFMVYLQKENIIDESGMPKERFSAEFPKEGPSILRIQQVVRGDSAAYFCASSPLIVATNEKLFFGSGTQLSVL.

CDR3 loop: CAISRDSDQPQHF. The chain combines TRBV10-3 with TRBJ1-5. The V gene's germline CDR1 is ENHRY and CDR2 SYGVKD. The CDR3 length is 13 residues.